These 9 T cell receptor beta chains were sequenced from one sample in a study of T cells after yellow fever vaccination. In TCRdb, the 5' RACE reads were re-called with MiXCR into one record per CDR3 protein. The sample has fewer than 650,000 distinct CDR3 sequences; 21% are singletons. The sample consisted of PBMCs, taken approximately 20 days after the first yellow fever vaccination. The receptor set was obtained from a man between 18 and 35 years old who received the YFV17D yellow fever vaccine.

The chain employs TRBV5-1 and TRBJ2-5; D ambiguous. The V end lost 2 bases, the J end lost 2 bases, and 16 bases lay between the germline ends. This CDR3 comprises 16 residues. Germline values: CDR1 SGHRS, CDR2 YFSETQ. CDR3 DNA: TGCGCCAGCAGCTTCGGGTCTTCAGGTCTGCAAGAGACCCAGTACTTC. This translates into CASSFGSSGLQETQYF.

The V and J genes are TRBV7-3 and TRBJ2-1; tentatively, D is TRBD2 (7 bases). Germline loops: CDR1 SGHTA, CDR2 FQGTGA. The V end was cut by 5 bases, the J end by 6 bases, with 11 bases between. The CDR3 totals 13 residues. This chain's CDR3 is CASSPGGSNEQFF. The CDR3 DNA is TGTGCCAGCAGCCCGGGGGGCAGCAATGAGCAGTTCTTC.

Only a few counts were recorded for this clonotype. V is TRBV9 and J is TRBJ1-5; 9 bases fit TRBD1. The junction had 4 bases not matched to a gene; V was cut back by 3 bases and J by 0 bases. The CDR3 is 16 residues long. Germline assignment: CDR1 SGDLS and CDR2 YYNGEE. The CDR3 DNA follows: TGTGCCAGCAGCGCCGGGACAGGGCTTAGCAATCAGCCCCAGCATTTT. This codes for CASSAGTGLSNQPQHF. The full variable domain, rest sourced from reference TRBV9 and TRBJ1-5, is DSGVTQTPKHLITATGQRVTLRCSPRSGDLSVYWYQQSLDQGLQFLIQYYNGEERAKGNILERFSAQQFPDLHSELNLSSLELGDSALYFCASSAGTGLSNQPQHFGDGTRLSIL.

V gene TRBV12-5 combines with J gene TRBJ2-7; maybe TRBD2 (5 bases). In germline, CDR1 is LGHNT, CDR2 FRNRAP. The CDR3 has 14 residues. Trimming left V 5 bases short and J 3 bases short, with 14 bases between. The CDR3 DNA reads as TGTGCTAGTGGTCCTCCGGACGGGAACTACGAGCAGTACTTC. Translated: CASGPPDGNYEQYF. The full variable domain, in which reference TRBV12-5 and TRBJ2-7 provide the parts outside the CDR3, is DARVTQTPRHKVTEMGQEVTMRCQPILGHNTVFWYRQTMMQGLELLAYFRNRAPLDDSGMPKDRFSAEMPDATLATLKIQPSEPRDSAVYFCASGPPDGNYEQYFGPGTRLTVT.

The CDR3 region is CASSYGRDRGMFEQYV. The CDR3 bases are TGTGCCAGCAGTTACGGCCGGGACAGGGGGATGTTCGAGCAGTACGTC. The chain carries TRBV6-2 or TRBV6-3 and TRBJ2-7; 11 nucleotides agree with TRBD1. Germline lookup yields CDR1 MNHEY and CDR2 SVGEGT. This CDR3 region has 16 residues. V lost 2 bases, J lost 6 bases, and 9 bases stayed unmatched.

This clonotype was detected a few times. The V gene is TRBV7-2, the J gene TRBJ2-3, with 10 bases aligning to TRBD2. CDR3 size: 16 residues. Germline V CDR1 and CDR2: SGHTA, FQGNSA. Germline trimming cut 2 bases from V and 1 base from J; bases unmatched to any gene: 3. The CDR3 spells CASSLLAGGGTDTQYF. The CDR3 nucleotides read TGTGCCAGCAGCTTATTAGCGGGGGGTGGCACAGATACGCAGTATTTT.

The chain links TRBV7-9 to TRBJ2-3; 12 bases map to TRBD1. CDR3 length equals 16 residues. The germline V gene has CDR1 SEHNR and CDR2 FQNEAQ (reference sequence). With V trimmed by 5 bases and J by 2 bases, 5 bases remained unmatched. CDR3 DNA: TGTGCCAGCAGCGCCTGGGACAGGGGGCACACAGATACGCAGTATTTT. Its protein product is CASSAWDRGHTDTQYF.

This clonotype was seen ten or more times. The chain combines TRBV7-2 with TRBJ2-7, with 7 positions matching TRBD1. Germline trimming cut 3 bases from V and 4 bases from J; bases unmatched to any gene: 12. The germline gives CDR1 SGHTA, CDR2 FQGNSA. The CDR3 covers 16 residues. The CDR3 DNA sequence: TGTGCCAGCAGCTTTGGGATCGGGGACAGAACATACGAGCAGTACTTC. Translating it yields CASSFGIGDRTYEQYF. The whole variable domain, remainder taken from reference TRBV7-2 and TRBJ2-7, is GAGVSQSPSNKVTEKGKDVELRCDPISGHTALYWYRQSLGQGLEFLIYFQGNSAPDKSGLPSDRFSAERTGGSVSTLTIQRTQQEDSAVYLCASSFGIGDRTYEQYFGPGTRLTVT.

The chain uses TRBV12-3 or TRBV12-4 and TRBJ2-7; D remains unclear. The CDR3 runs to 14 residues. Trimming shortened V by 5 bases and J by 2 bases, and 13 bases separated the two germline ends. Here the CDR3 DNA reads TGTGCCAGCAGTCTTACCGACAAGACCTACGAGCAGTACTTC. It translates to CASSLTDKTYEQYF.